This T cell receptor (beta chain) was recovered during a study of T cells in Graves' hyperthyroidism and ophthalmopathy. Clinicians diagnosed patients from clinical symptoms, serum thyroxine and TRAb, thyroid ultrasound and orbital computed tomography. Regions amplified from RNA transcripts were the TCR beta CDR3 regions. Researchers ran a first-round RT-PCR on the TCR CDR3 using the HTBI primer set. TCRdb re-analysed the multiplex PCR reads in MiXCR, keeping a single row per CDR3 protein. The data hold under 400,000 distinct CDR3 sequences, with roughly 20% observed a single time. The germline gives CDR1 LGHDT, CDR2 YNNKEL (reference sequence). V gave up 8 bases and J gave up 2 bases, with 10 bases separating them. The CDR3 totals 13 residues. This clonotype has at least ten counts.

This receptor was identified in a woman aged 45-59 years with Graves' hyperthyroidism. J is TRBJ1-5 and V is TRBV3-1; tentatively, D is TRBD1 (6 bases). The source material was blood. The CDR3 region has the DNA TGTGCCAGCCAGGCAGGGGGCAATCAGCCCCAGCATTTT. Amino acids: CASQAGGNQPQHF.